These T cell receptor beta chains were read from a single sample in a study of T cells after yellow fever vaccination. TCRdb re-analysed the 5' RACE reads in MiXCR, keeping a single row per CDR3 protein. Among about 170,000 distinct CDR3 sequences, approximately 6.2% were seen once, and the ten largest hold less than 3%. The sample consisted of CD4+ T cells sorted from PBMCs, taken on the day of the first yellow fever vaccination. Every receptor here comes from a man in his late teens or twenties who received the YFV17D yellow fever vaccine. CDR3s include the opening cysteine and the closing phenylalanine or tryptophan. Each record gives: V gene, D gene, J gene, clone size, CDR3 protein, CDR3 DNA. D genes are given only for firm matches. Clone size is given for some rows only: seen once, a few or many times, or a class if the clone is expanded.

>TRBV5-6|-|TRBJ1-1|many
CASSLGQGGLRTEAFF
TGTGCCAGCAGCTTGGGGCAGGGCGGGTTGCGCACTGAAGCTTTCTTT
>TRBV12-3/TRBV12-4|TRBD2|TRBJ2-3|-
CACGHGLAGGWGTDTQYF
TGTGCCTGCGGCCATGGACTAGCGGGGGGGTGGGGCACAGATACGCAGTATTTT
>TRBV12-3/TRBV12-4|TRBD1|TRBJ2-7|many
CASSRDRTSYEQYF
TGTGCCAGCAGCCGGGACAGGACTTCCTACGAGCAGTACTTC
>TRBV30|-|TRBJ2-7|many
CAWSVQGGYEQYF
TGTGCCTGGAGTGTACAAGGAGGCTACGAGCAGTACTTC
>TRBV6-1|-|TRBJ2-5|-
CASSGLNQETQYF
TGTGCCAGCAGTGGACTTAACCAAGAGACCCAGTACTTC
>TRBV5-6|-|TRBJ2-5|many
CASSLESETQYF
TGTGCCAGCAGCTTGGAGTCGGAGACCCAGTACTTC
>TRBV4-3|-|TRBJ2-2|many
CASSQDFVSTGELFF
TGCGCCAGCAGCCAAGACTTTGTGAGCACCGGGGAGCTGTTTTTT
>TRBV3-1|TRBD2|TRBJ2-1|-
CASSQSPSGGAFKQFF
TGTGCCAGCAGCCAAAGCCCTAGCGGGGGGGCCTTTAAGCAGTTCTTC
>TRBV12-3/TRBV12-4|-|TRBJ2-2|many
CASTLGGGGELFF
TGTGCCAGCACCCTGGGTGGAGGCGGGGAGCTGTTTTTT
>TRBV4-1|TRBD2|TRBJ2-3|many
CASSQLPGLASTTDTQYF
TGCGCCAGCAGCCAACTTCCGGGACTAGCATCCACCACAGATACGCAGTATTTT
>TRBV5-1|-|TRBJ2-3|many
CASSPRTEADTQYF
TGCGCCAGCAGCCCGAGGACAGAAGCAGATACGCAGTATTTT
>TRBV24-1|TRBD1|TRBJ2-7|-
CATSRGQGADEQYF
TGTGCCACCAGTAGGGGACAGGGGGCCGACGAGCAGTACTTC
>TRBV5-6|TRBD1|TRBJ1-2|few
CASSTPGTGVGYTF
TGTGCCAGCAGCACCCCCGGGACAGGGGTTGGCTACACCTTC
>TRBV4-3|-|TRBJ2-5|-
CASSQEWDTPSRLKTQYF
TGCGCCAGCAGCCAAGAGTGGGACACGCCCTCCCGTTTGAAGACCCAGTACTTC
>TRBV20-1|-|TRBJ1-5|few
CSAAGSYSNQPQHF
TGCAGTGCTGCAGGAAGCTATAGCAATCAGCCCCAGCATTTT
>TRBV20-1|-|TRBJ2-1|-
CSARPSTLLGEQFF
TGCAGTGCTAGACCTAGCACCTTATTAGGGGAGCAGTTCTTC
>TRBV7-2|TRBD2|TRBJ2-1|-
CASSLVVSGGNEQFF
TGTGCCAGCAGCTTAGTAGTAAGCGGGGGCAATGAGCAGTTCTTC
>TRBV13|-|TRBJ1-6|-
CASSPILRGANSPLHF
TGTGCCAGCAGCCCTATTTTACGGGGGGCAAATTCACCCCTCCACTTT
>TRBV20-1|-|TRBJ1-4|many
CSARGGPNEKLFF
TGCAGTGCTAGAGGCGGACCTAATGAAAAACTGTTTTTT
>TRBV6-5|TRBD1|TRBJ1-1|many
CASSGQGAGDTEAFF
TGTGCCAGCTCAGGACAGGGGGCAGGTGACACTGAAGCTTTCTTT
>TRBV7-6|TRBD1|TRBJ2-5|few
CASSWAGQGGQETQYF
TGTGCCAGCAGCTGGGCCGGACAGGGAGGCCAAGAGACCCAGTACTTC
>TRBV7-9|-|TRBJ2-1|-
CASSQGPSTYNEQFF
TGTGCCAGCAGCCAAGGGCCATCGACATACAATGAGCAGTTCTTC
>TRBV7-3|TRBD1|TRBJ2-1|many
CASSLQGQGHNEQFF
TGTGCCAGCAGCTTACAGGGACAGGGACACAATGAGCAGTTCTTC
>TRBV10-3|-|TRBJ2-3|many
CAISESLQGEPFLYTQYF
TGTGCCATCAGTGAATCACTCCAAGGGGAACCCTTCTTATATACGCAGTATTTT
>TRBV20-1|-|TRBJ2-7|few
CSATGVREQYF
TGCAGTGCTACCGGGGTACGCGAGCAGTACTTC
>TRBV7-8|-|TRBJ2-7|many
CASSFDTGIYEQYF
TGTGCCAGCAGCTTCGACACGGGGATCTACGAGCAGTACTTC
>TRBV7-9|TRBD1|TRBJ2-1|many
CASSLGDRAHNEQFF
TGTGCCAGCAGCTTAGGGGACAGGGCCCACAATGAGCAGTTCTTC
>TRBV2|-|TRBJ2-3|many
CASSVGGGGVYTDTQYF
TGTGCCAGCAGTGTGGGAGGGGGTGGGGTGTACACAGATACGCAGTATTTT
>TRBV7-2|-|TRBJ2-2|many
CASILTPRGGELFF
TGTGCCAGCATCTTGACCCCGAGGGGCGGGGAGCTGTTTTTT
>TRBV20-1|-|TRBJ2-4|many
CSARRVWNIQYF
TGCAGTGCTCGAAGGGTGTGGAACATTCAGTACTTC
>TRBV4-1|TRBD1|TRBJ2-7|many
CASSLLGQGNEQYF
TGCGCCAGCAGCCTCTTGGGACAGGGGAACGAGCAGTACTTC
>TRBV4-1|-|TRBJ2-2|-
CASSHGWAGELFF
TGCGCCAGCAGCCATGGGTGGGCCGGGGAGCTGTTTTTT
>TRBV4-3|TRBD1|TRBJ1-1|-
CASSQTGTWGQGIGRAEAFF
TGCGCCAGCAGCCAGACGGGGACGTGGGGACAGGGAATTGGGCGCGCTGAAGCTTTCTTT
>TRBV27|-|TRBJ2-3|-
CASSPEQGVTQYF
TGTGCCAGCAGTCCGGAGCAGGGAGTTACGCAGTATTTT
>TRBV1|-|TRBJ1-5|-
CTSSQDGGLNQPQHF
TGCACCAGCAGCCAAGATGGGGGTCTCAATCAGCCCCAGCATTTT
>TRBV5-1|-|TRBJ2-5|once
CASSLGPLPGGGHF
TGCGCCAGCAGCTTGGGGCCCCTTCCCGGGGGAGGCCACTTC